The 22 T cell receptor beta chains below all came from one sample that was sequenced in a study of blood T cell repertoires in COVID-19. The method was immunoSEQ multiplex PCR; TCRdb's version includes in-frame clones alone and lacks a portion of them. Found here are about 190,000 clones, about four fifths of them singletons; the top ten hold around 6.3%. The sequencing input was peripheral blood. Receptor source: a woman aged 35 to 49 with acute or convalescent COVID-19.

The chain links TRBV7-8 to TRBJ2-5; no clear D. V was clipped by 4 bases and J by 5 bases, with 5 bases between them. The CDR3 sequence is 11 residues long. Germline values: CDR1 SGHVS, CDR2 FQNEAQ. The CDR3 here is CASSSRETQYF. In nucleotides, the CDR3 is TGTGCCAGCAGCTCCCGGGAGACCCAGTACTTC.

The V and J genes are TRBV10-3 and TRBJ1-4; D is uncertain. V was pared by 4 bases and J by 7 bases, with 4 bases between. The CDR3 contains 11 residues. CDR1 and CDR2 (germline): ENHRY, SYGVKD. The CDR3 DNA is TGTGCCATCAGTGCAGGTGAAAAACTGTTTTTT. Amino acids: CAISAGEKLFF.

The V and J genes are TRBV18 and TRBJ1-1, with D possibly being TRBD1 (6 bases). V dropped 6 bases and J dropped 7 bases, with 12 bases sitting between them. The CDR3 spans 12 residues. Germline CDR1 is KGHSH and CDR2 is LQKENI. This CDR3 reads CASSRGGVEAFF. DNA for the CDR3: TGTGCCAGCTCGCGAGGGGGAGTTGAAGCTTTCTTT.

CDR3 protein: CASSLAGKGLRTDTQYF. The CDR3 coding sequence is TGTGCCAGCAGCTTGGCGGGTAAGGGACTAAGGACAGATACGCAGTATTTT. V is TRBV5-5 and J is TRBJ2-3, with 7 bases matching TRBD2. CDR3 size: 17 residues. Per the germline V gene, CDR1 is SGHKS and CDR2 is YYEKEE (reference sequence). V lost 0 bases to trimming and J lost 3 bases; unmatched junction nucleotides: 10.

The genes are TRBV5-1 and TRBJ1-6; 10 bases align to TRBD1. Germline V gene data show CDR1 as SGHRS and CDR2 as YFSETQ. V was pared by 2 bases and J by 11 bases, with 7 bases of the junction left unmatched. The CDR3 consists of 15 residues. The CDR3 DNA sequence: TGCGCCAGCAGCTTCTCGGGACAGGGGAGAGCACCCCTCCACTTT. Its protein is CASSFSGQGRAPLHF.

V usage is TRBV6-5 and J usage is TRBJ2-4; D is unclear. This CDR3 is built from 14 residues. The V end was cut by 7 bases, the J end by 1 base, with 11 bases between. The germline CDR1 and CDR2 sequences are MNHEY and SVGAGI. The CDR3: CASKELPAKNIQYF. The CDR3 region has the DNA TGTGCCAGCAAGGAGCTCCCTGCCAAAAACATTCAGTACTTC.

In DNA form, the CDR3 reads TGTGCCAGCAGCTTGCATAAGGGACAGGGGGGGAATGAGCAGTTCTTC. Its protein is CASSLHKGQGGNEQFF. V and J are TRBV5-8 and TRBJ2-1; 11 bases fit TRBD1. V lost 1 base, J lost 7 bases, and 7 bases stayed unmatched. There are 16 residues in the CDR3. Germline-derived CDR1 and CDR2 are SGHTS and YDEGEE.

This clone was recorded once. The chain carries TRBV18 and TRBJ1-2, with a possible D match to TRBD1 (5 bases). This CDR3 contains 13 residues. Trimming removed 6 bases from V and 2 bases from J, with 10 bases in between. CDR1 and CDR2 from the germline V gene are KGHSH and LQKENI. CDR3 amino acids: CASSTTENYGYTF. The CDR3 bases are TGTGCCAGCTCTACGACAGAGAACTATGGCTACACCTTC.

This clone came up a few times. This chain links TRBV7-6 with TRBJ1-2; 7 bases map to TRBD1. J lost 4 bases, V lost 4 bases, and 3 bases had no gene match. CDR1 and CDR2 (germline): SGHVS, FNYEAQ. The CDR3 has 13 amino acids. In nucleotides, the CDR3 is TGTGCCAGCAGCTCCGGGGACAGCTATGGCTACACCTTC. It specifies CASSSGDSYGYTF.

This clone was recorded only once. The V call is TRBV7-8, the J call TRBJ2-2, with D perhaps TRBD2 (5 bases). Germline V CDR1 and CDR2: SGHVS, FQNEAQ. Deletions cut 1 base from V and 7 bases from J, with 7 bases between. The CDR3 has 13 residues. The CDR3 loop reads CASSLGAGGELFF. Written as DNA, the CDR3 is TGTGCCAGCAGCTTAGGGGCGGGCGGGGAGCTGTTTTTT.

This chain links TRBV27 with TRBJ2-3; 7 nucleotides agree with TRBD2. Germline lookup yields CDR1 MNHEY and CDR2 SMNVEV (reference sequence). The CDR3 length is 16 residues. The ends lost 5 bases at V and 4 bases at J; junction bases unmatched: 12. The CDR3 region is CASSQAGASPADTQYF. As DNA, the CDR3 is TGTGCCAGCAGTCAGGCGGGAGCCTCACCTGCAGATACGCAGTATTTT.

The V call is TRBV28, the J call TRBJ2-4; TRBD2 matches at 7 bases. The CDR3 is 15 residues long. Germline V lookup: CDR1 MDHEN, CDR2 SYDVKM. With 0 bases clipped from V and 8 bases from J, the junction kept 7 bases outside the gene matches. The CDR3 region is CASSLWVGGQDIQYF. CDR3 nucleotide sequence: TGTGCCAGCAGTTTATGGGTGGGAGGGCAGGACATTCAGTACTTC.

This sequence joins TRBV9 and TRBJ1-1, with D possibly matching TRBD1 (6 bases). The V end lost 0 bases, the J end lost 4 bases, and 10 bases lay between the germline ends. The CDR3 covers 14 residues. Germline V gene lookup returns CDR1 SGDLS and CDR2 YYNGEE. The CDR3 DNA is TGTGCCAGCAGCGTAGGAGGACAGATCACTGAAGCTTTCTTT. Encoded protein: CASSVGGQITEAFF.

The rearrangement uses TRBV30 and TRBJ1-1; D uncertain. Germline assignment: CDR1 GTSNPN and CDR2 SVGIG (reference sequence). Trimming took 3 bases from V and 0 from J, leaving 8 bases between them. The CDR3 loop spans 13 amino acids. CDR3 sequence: CAWSPGMNTEAFF. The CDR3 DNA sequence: TGTGCCTGGAGCCCCGGTATGAACACTGAAGCTTTCTTT.

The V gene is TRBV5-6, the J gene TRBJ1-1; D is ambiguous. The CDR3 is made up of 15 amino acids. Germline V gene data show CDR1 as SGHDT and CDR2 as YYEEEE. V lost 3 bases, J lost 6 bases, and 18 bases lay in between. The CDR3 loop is CASSSGPRAGSEAFF. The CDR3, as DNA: TGTGCCAGCAGCTCTGGGCCCCGGGCGGGATCTGAAGCTTTCTTT.

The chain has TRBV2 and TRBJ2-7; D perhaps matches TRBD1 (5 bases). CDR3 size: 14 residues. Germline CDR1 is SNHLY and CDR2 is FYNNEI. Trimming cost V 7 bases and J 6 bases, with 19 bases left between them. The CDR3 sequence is CASTERGIGAEQYF. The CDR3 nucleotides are TGTGCCAGCACCGAAAGGGGTATTGGGGCCGAGCAGTACTTC. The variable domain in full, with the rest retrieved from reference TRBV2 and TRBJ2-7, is EPEVTQTPSHQVTQMGQEVILRCVPISNHLYFYWYRQILGQKVEFLVSFYNNEISEKSEIFDDQFSVERPDGSNFTLKIRSTKLEDSAMYFCASTERGIGAEQYFGPGTRLTVT.

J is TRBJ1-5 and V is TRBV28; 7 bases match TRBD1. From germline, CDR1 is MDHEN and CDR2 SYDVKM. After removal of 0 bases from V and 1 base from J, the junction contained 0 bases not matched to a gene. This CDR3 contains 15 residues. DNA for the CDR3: TGTGCCAGCAGTTTATGGACAGGGAGCAATCAGCCCCAGCATTTT. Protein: CASSLWTGSNQPQHF.

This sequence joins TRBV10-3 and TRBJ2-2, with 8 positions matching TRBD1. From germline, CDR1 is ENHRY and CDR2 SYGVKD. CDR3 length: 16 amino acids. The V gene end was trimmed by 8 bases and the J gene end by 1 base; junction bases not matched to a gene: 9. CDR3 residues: CAIQDRDRLNTGELFF. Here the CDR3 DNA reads TGTGCCATCCAGGACCGGGACAGGCTGAACACCGGGGAGCTGTTTTTT.

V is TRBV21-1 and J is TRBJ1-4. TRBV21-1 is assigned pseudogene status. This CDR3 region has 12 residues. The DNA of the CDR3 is TGTGCCAGCAGCAAAACGGGGGAAAAACTGTTTTTT. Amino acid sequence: CASSKTGEKLFF.

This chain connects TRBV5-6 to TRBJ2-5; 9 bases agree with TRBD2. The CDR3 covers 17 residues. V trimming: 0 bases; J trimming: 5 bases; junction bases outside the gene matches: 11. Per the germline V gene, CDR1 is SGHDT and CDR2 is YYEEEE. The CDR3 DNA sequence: TGTGCCAGCAGCTTGGCAGTTAGCGGGGGCAGTTGGGAGACCCAGTACTTC. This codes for CASSLAVSGGSWETQYF. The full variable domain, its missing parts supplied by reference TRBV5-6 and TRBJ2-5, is DAGVTQSPTHLIKTRGQQVTLRCSPKSGHDTVSWYQQALGQGPQFIFQYYEEEERQRGNFPDRFSGHQFPNYSSELNVNALLLGDSALYLCASSLAVSGGSWETQYFGPGTRLLVL.

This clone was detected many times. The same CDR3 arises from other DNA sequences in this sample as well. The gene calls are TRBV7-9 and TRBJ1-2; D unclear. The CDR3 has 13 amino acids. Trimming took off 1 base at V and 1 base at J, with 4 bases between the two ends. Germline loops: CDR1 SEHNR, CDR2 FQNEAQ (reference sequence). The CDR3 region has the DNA TGTGCCAGCAGCTTAGACAGTAACTATGGCTACACCTTC. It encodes CASSLDSNYGYTF.

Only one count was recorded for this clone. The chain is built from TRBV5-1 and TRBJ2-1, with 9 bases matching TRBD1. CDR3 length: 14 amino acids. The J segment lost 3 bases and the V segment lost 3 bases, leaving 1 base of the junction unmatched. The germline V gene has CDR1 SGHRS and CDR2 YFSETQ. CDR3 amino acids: CASSSGQGYNEQFF. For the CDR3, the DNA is TGCGCCAGCAGCTCGGGACAGGGCTACAATGAGCAGTTCTTC.